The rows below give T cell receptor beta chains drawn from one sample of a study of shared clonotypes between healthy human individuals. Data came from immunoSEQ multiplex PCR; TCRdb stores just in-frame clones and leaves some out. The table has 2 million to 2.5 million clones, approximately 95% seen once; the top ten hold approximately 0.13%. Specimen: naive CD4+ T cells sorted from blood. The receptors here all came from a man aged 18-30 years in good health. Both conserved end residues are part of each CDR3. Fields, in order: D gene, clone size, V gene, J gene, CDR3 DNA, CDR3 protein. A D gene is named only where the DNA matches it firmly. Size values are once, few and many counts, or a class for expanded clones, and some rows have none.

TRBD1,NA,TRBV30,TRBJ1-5,TGTGCCTGGAGTGGACAGGGGGCCGGTCAGCCCCAGCATTTT,CAWSGQGAGQPQHF
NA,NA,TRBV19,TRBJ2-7,TGTGCCAGTAGTATATCCGGACAGTTCGAGCAGTACTTC,CASSISGQFEQYF
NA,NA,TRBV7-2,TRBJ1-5,TGTGCCAGCAGCTTAGCCAGGGCTGGCAATCAGCCCCAGCATTTT,CASSLARAGNQPQHF
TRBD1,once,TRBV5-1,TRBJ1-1,TGCGCCAGCAGCTCCGGAAGGACAGGGGAGAACACTGAAGCTTTCTTT,CASSSGRTGENTEAFF
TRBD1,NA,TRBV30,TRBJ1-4,TGTGCCTGGAGTTTCCCGGGACAGGGGATTTATGGTGAAAAACTGTTTTTT,CAWSFPGQGIYGEKLFF
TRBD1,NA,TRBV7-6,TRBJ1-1,TGTGCCAGCAGCTTAGCCACCCAGGGGGCGCGAACTGAAGCTTTCTTT,CASSLATQGARTEAFF
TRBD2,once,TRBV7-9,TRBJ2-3,TGTGCCAGCAGAACCAATAGCGGGAGGAGCACAGATACGCAGTATTTT,CASRTNSGRSTDTQYF
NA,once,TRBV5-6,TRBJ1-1,TGTGCCAGCAGCCTCGGGAGGGACACTGAAGCTTTCTTT,CASSLGRDTEAFF
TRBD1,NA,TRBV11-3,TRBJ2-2,TGTGCCAGCAGCTTAGGACAGGGCAGGAGGAACACCGGGGAGCTGTTTTTT,CASSLGQGRRNTGELFF
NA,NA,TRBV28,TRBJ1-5,TGTGCCAGCAGTTCGGCCGCAGAATATCAGCCCCAGCATTTT,CASSSAAEYQPQHF
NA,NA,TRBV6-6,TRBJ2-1,TGTGCCAGCAACAGGGCCTACAATGAGCAGTTCTTC,CASNRAYNEQFF
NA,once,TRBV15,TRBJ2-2,TGTGCCACCAGCAGAGATATGGGATGGGAAGACACAAACACCGGGGAGCTGTTTTTT,CATSRDMGWEDTNTGELFF
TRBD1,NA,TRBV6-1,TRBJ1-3,TGTGCCAGCAGTGAAGCCCGGACAGGAGGCGGAAACACCATATATTTT,CASSEARTGGGNTIYF
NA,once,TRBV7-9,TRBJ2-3,TGTGCCAGCAGCTTTACGGCTACGCAGTATTTT,CASSFTATQYF
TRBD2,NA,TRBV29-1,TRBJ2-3,TGCAGCGTTGAGATCGGGCGGGAGGGTACAGATACGCAGTATTTT,CSVEIGREGTDTQYF
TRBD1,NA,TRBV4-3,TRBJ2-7,TGCGCCAGCAGCCACCAAACAGGGGACTACGAGCAGTACTTC,CASSHQTGDYEQYF
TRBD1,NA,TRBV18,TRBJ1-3,TGTGCCAGCTCACCACCGGGACAGGGAAACACCATATATTTT,CASSPPGQGNTIYF
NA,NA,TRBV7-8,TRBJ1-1,TGTGCCAGCAGCTTAGGGGTTGGCACTGAAGCTTTCTTT,CASSLGVGTEAFF
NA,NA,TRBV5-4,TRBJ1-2,TGTGCCAGCAGGAAAGCAGGGGAAAATTATGGCTACACCTTC,CASRKAGENYGYTF
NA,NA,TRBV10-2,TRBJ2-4,TGCGCCAGCAACCAAGCCGGAGCCAAAAACATTCAGTACTTC,CASNQAGAKNIQYF
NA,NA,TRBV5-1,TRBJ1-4,TGCGCCAGCTCCAGGGGTGAAGGGGGTAATGAAAAACTGTTTTTT,CASSRGEGGNEKLFF
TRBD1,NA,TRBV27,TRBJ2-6,TGTGCCAGCAGTCCCGGACAGGTGTTGGCCAACGTCCTGACTTTC,CASSPGQVLANVLTF
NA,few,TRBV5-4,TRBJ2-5,TGTGCCAGCAGCTTGTTAGGCAGAGAAGAGACCCAGTACTTC,CASSLLGREETQYF
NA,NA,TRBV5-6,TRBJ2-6,TGTGCCAGCAGCTTGGTTCCAGGGAAATCGGCCAACGTCCTGACTTTC,CASSLVPGKSANVLTF
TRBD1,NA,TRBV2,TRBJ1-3,TGTGCCAGCAGCGCCACAGGGGTGGGTGGAAACACCATATATTTT,CASSATGVGGNTIYF